The rows below give T cell receptor beta chains drawn from one sample of a study of T cell changes during pregnancy in multiple sclerosis. Profiling relied on immunoSEQ multiplex PCR, and the TCRdb table lists in-frame clones only, not all of them. The sample has about 81,000 clones, roughly 95% seen once. The sample consisted of peripheral blood, taken in the third trimester of pregnancy. All receptors come from a female donor in good health, enrolled as a control in a pregnancy study. The CDR3 runs from the conserved cysteine through the conserved F or W. D genes are given only for firm matches. Only part of the rows carry a size: once, few, many, or a class if the clone is expanded.

V gene: TRBV5-8
J gene: TRBJ2-7
clone size: NA
D gene: NA
CDR3 DNA: TGTGCCAGCAGCTTACTCCAGGGCGTCGCCTCTCAGTACTTC
CDR3 protein: CASSLLQGVASQYF

V gene: TRBV18
J gene: TRBJ2-6
clone size: NA
D gene: NA
CDR3 DNA: TGTGCCAGCTCACCACTGGCGTTCGGGGGTGCTGGGGCCAACGTCCTGACTTTC
CDR3 protein: CASSPLAFGGAGANVLTF

V gene: TRBV19
J gene: TRBJ2-7
clone size: NA
D gene: TRBD1
CDR3 DNA: TGTGCCAGTAGCTCGGACAGGGATTACGAGCAGTACTTC
CDR3 protein: CASSSDRDYEQYF

V gene: TRBV9
J gene: TRBJ2-6
clone size: NA
D gene: TRBD1
CDR3 DNA: TGTGCCAGCAGCACACCGGGACAGGCGTTCTCTGGGGCCAACGTCCTGACTTTC
CDR3 protein: CASSTPGQAFSGANVLTF

V gene: TRBV19
J gene: TRBJ2-7
clone size: NA
D gene: NA
CDR3 DNA: TGTGCCAGTAGTCCAGCGGGCGAGTCCCATTACGAGCAGTACTTC
CDR3 protein: CASSPAGESHYEQYF

V gene: TRBV6-1
J gene: TRBJ2-5
clone size: NA
D gene: NA
CDR3 DNA: TGTGCCAGCAGTCCCGCCGGACAGAGCCAAGAGACCCAGTACTTC
CDR3 protein: CASSPAGQSQETQYF

V gene: TRBV4-1
J gene: TRBJ1-5
clone size: NA
D gene: NA
CDR3 DNA: TGCGCCAGCAGCCAAGTCGTCGGTAGCAATCAGCCCCAGCATTTT
CDR3 protein: CASSQVVGSNQPQHF

V gene: TRBV7-9
J gene: TRBJ1-4
clone size: NA
D gene: TRBD1
CDR3 DNA: TGTGCCAGCAGCTTACGGCAGGGGGGTGAAAAACTGTTTTTT
CDR3 protein: CASSLRQGGEKLFF

V gene: TRBV2
J gene: TRBJ2-4
clone size: NA
D gene: NA
CDR3 DNA: TGTGCCAGCAGAGAGACCGGTGGGACTTATTACCTTAAAAACATTCAGTACTTC
CDR3 protein: CASRETGGTYYLKNIQYF

V gene: TRBV7-8
J gene: TRBJ2-1
clone size: NA
D gene: TRBD1
CDR3 DNA: TGTGCCAGCAGCTACACACTGACAGGGGTCGAGTACAATGAGCAGTTCTTC
CDR3 protein: CASSYTLTGVEYNEQFF

V gene: TRBV7-6
J gene: TRBJ2-7
clone size: NA
D gene: NA
CDR3 DNA: TGTGCCAGCAGTCCGCACGCTAAGAACCACGAGCAGTACTTC
CDR3 protein: CASSPHAKNHEQYF

V gene: TRBV25-1
J gene: TRBJ2-7
clone size: once
D gene: NA
CDR3 DNA: TGTGCCAGCAGTGAGAGGAAGGCGGGGTCCTACGAGCAGTACTTC
CDR3 protein: CASSERKAGSYEQYF

V gene: TRBV4-1
J gene: TRBJ1-4
clone size: NA
D gene: TRBD1
CDR3 DNA: TGCGCCAGCAGGTCCGTCAGGGGGCAGACTAATGAAAAACTGTTTTTT
CDR3 protein: CASRSVRGQTNEKLFF